This T cell receptor (beta chain) was identified during a study of T cells in women clearing cervical HPV infection. Concerning this clone: The missing CDR3 end, 3 residues past where the read stops, is filled in from the germline J gene.

The CDR3 runs to 18 residues. Per germline, CDR1 SGHTA and CDR2 FQGTGA. V was pared by 5 bases and J by 9 bases, with 14 bases of the junction left unmatched. This table comes from immunoSEQ multiplex PCR, and its TCRdb copy is limited to in-frame clones, with some not included. The sample table includes more than 30,000 clones. Material for sequencing was blood buffy coat. V is TRBV7-3 and J is TRBJ2-1, with 15 bases identical to TRBD2. The clonotype originates from a woman aged 18 to 75 with a cervical HPV16 infection that either progressed to CIN3+ or cleared (not recorded which). CDR3 loop: CASSPLLPGLAGGTEQFF. The DNA read from the CDR3 is TGTGCCAGCAGCCCCCTCCTACCGGGACTAGCGGGGGGTACTGAG.